This record looks at one T cell receptor beta chain sequence and its context. These data are taken from a study of T cell responses to AZD1222 COVID-19 vaccine. Produced via immunoSEQ multiplex PCR; TCRdb's table is partial and in-frame only. The sample includes some 120,000 clones, about 88% of them seen just once. Germline V gene sequence: CDR1 SGHNT, CDR2 YYREEE (reference sequence). The germline V and J ends were trimmed by 0 bases and 2 bases, with 9 bases remaining between them. This CDR3 is 15 amino acids long. The chain combines TRBV5-4 with TRBJ2-1; D perhaps matches TRBD2 (6 bases). The TCR sequence derives from an adult who received the AZD1222 COVID-19 vaccine. This sample comprised peripheral blood, obtained 28 days after the second AZD1222 dose. CDR3: CASSLGIAAYNEQFF. For the CDR3, the DNA is TGTGCCAGCAGCTTGGGGATAGCGGCCTACAATGAGCAGTTCTTC.